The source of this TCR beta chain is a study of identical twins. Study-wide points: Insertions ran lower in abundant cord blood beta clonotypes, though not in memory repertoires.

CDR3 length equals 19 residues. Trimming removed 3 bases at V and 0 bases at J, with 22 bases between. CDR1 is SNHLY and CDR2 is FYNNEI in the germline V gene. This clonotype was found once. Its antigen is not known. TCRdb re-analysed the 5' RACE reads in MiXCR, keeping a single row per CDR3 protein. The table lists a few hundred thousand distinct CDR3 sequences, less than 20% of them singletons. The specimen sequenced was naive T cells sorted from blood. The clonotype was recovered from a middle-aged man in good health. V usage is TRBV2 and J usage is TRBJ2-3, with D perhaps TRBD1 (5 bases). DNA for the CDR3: TGTGCCAGCAGTGATATAACAGGCGCTCAACCCTCAAGCACAGATACGCAGTATTTT. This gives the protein CASSDITGAQPSSTDTQYF.